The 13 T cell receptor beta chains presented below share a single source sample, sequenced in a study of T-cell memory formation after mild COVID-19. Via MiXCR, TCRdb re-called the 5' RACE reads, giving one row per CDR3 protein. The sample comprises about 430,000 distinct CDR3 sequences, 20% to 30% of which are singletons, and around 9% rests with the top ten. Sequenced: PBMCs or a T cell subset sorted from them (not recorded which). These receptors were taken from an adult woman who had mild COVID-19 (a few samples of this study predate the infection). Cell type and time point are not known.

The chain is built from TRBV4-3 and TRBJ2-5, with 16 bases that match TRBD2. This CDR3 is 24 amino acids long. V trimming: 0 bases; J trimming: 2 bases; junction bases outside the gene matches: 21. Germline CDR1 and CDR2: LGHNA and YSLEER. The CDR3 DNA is TGCGCCAGCAGCCAAGACTTCCTCCATCGGGGACTAGCGGGAGGGCCAGGTCTTCAAGAGACCCAGTACTTC. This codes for CASSQDFLHRGLAGGPGLQETQYF.

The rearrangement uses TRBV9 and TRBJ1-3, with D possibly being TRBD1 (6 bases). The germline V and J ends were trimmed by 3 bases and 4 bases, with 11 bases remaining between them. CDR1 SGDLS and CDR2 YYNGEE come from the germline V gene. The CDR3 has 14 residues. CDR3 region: CASSDRDTGNTIYF. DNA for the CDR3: TGTGCCAGCAGCGACCGGGACACGGGAAACACCATATATTTT. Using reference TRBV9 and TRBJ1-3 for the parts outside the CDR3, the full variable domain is DSGVTQTPKHLITATGQRVTLRCSPRSGDLSVYWYQQSLDQGLQFLIQYYNGEERAKGNILERFSAQQFPDLHSELNLSSLELGDSALYFCASSDRDTGNTIYFGEGSWLTVV.

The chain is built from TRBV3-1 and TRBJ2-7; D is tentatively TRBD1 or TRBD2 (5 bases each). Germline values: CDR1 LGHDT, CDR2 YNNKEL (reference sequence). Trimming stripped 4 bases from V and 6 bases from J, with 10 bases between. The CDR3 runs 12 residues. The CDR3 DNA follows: TGTGCCAGCAGCCGCAGGGACCGCGAGCAGTACTTC. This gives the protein CASSRRDREQYF.

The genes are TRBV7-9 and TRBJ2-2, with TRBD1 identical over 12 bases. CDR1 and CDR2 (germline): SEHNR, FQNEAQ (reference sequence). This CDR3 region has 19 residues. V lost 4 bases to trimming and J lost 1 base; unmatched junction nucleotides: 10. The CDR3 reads CASSYGTGTGGVNTGELFF. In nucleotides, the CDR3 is TGTGCCAGCAGCTATGGGACCGGGACAGGGGGCGTGAACACCGGGGAGCTGTTTTTT.

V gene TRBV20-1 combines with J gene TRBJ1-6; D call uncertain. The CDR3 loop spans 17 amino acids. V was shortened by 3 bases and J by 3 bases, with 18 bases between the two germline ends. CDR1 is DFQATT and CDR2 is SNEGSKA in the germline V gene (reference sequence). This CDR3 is CSARIGPSTFYNSPLHF. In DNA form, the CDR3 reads TGCAGTGCTAGGATTGGTCCCTCGACCTTCTATAATTCACCCCTCCACTTT.

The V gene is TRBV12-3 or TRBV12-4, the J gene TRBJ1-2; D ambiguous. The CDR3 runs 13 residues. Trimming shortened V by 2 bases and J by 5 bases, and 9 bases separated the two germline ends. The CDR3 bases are TGTGCCAGCAGTTTATCCCAGGTTTATGGCTACACCTTC. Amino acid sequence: CASSLSQVYGYTF.

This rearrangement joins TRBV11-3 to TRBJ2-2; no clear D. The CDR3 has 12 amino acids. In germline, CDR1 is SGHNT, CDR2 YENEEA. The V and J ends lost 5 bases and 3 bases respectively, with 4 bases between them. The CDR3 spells CASSTDTGELFF. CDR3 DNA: TGTGCCAGCAGCACAGACACCGGGGAGCTGTTTTTT.

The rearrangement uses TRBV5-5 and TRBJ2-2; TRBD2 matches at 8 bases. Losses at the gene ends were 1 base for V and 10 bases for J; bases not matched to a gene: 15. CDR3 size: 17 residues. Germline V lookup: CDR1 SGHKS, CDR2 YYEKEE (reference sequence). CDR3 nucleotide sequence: TGTGCCAGCAGCTTGACATCTAGCGGGCCTTCGGGGGCGGAGCTGTTTTTT. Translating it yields CASSLTSSGPSGAELFF.

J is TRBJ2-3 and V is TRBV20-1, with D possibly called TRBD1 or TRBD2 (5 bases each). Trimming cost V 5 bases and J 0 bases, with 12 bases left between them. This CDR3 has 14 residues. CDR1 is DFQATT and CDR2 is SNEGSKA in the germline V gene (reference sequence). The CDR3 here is CSALRDGSTDTQYF. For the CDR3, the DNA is TGCAGTGCTCTCCGGGACGGGAGCACAGATACGCAGTATTTT.

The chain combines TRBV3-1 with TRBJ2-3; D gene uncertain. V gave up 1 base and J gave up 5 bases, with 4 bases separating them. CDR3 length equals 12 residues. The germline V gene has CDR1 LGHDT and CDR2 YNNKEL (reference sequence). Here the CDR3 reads CASSQARDTQYF. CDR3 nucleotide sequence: TGTGCCAGCAGCCAAGCCCGAGATACGCAGTATTTT.

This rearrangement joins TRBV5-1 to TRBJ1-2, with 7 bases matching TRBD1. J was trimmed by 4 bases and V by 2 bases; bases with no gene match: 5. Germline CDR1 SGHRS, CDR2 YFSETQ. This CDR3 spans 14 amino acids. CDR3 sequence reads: CASSFVTGAYGYTF. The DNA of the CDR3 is TGCGCCAGCAGCTTCGTTACAGGGGCCTATGGCTACACCTTC.

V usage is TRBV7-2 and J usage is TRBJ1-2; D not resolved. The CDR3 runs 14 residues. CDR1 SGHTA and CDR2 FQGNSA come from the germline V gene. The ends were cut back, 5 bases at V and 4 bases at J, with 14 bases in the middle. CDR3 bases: TGTGCCAGCAGCGTAGAACCCGGCAGCTATGGCTACACCTTC. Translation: CASSVEPGSYGYTF.

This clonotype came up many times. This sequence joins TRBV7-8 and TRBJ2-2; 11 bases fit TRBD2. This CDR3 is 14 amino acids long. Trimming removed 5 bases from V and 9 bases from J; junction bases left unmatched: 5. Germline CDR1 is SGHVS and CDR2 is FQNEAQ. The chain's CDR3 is CASSLGTSGRELFF. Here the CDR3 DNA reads TGTGCCAGCAGCCTAGGGACTAGCGGACGGGAGCTGTTTTTT.